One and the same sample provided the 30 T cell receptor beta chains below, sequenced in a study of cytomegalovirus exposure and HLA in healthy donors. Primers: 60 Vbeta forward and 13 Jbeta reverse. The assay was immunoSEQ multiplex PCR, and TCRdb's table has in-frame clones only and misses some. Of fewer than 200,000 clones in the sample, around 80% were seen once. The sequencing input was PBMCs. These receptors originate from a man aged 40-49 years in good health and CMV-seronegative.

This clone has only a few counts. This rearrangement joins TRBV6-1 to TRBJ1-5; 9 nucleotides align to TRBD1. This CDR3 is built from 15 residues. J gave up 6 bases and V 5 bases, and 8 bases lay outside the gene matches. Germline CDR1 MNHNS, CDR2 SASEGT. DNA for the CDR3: TGTGCCAGCAGTCCGGCGGGACAGGGTAGTCAGCCCCAGCATTTT. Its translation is CASSPAGQGSQPQHF.

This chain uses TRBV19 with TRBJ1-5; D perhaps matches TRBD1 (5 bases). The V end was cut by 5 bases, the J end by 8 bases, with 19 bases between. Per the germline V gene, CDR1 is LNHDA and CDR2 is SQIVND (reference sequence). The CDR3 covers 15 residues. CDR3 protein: CASSWSQAKIEPQHF. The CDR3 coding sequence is TGTGCCAGTAGTTGGTCACAGGCAAAAATAGAGCCCCAGCATTTT.

CDR3 in amino acids: CASSLGVSSRIEQFF. Here the CDR3 DNA reads TGTGCCAGCAGCTTGGGTGTCTCCTCGAGGATTGAGCAGTTCTTC. This chain links TRBV7-3 with TRBJ2-1, with no clear D. CDR3 size: 15 residues. The germline gives CDR1 SGHTA, CDR2 FQGTGA. V lost 3 bases and J lost 9, with 18 bases in between.

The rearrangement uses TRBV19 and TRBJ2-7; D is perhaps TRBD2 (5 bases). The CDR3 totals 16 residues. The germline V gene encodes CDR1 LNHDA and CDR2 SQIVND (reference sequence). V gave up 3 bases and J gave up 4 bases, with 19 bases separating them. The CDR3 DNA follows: TGTGCCAGTAGTATCAGTTTCGGGAACATGCCGTACGAGCAGTACTTC. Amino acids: CASSISFGNMPYEQYF.

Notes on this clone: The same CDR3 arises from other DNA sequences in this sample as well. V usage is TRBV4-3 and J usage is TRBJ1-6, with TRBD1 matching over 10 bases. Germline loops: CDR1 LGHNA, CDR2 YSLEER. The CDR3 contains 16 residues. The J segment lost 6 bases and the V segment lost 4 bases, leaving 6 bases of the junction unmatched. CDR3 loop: CASSLDRGPGNSPLHF. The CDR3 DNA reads TGCGCCAGCAGCCTAGACAGGGGGCCGGGTAATTCACCCCTCCACTTT.

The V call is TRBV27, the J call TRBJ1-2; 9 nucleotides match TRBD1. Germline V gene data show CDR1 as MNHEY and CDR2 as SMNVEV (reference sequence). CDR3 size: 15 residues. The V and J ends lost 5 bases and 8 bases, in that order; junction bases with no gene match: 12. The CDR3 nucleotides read TGTGCCAGCAGTCCACACATACAGGGGGCGGAAGGCTACACCTTC. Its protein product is CASSPHIQGAEGYTF.

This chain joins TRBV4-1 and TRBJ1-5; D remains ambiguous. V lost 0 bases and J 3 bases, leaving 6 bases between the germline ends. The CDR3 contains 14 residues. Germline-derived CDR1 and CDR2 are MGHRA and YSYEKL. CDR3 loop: CASSQEVANQPQHF. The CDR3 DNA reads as TGCGCCAGCAGCCAAGAGGTGGCCAATCAGCCCCAGCATTTT.

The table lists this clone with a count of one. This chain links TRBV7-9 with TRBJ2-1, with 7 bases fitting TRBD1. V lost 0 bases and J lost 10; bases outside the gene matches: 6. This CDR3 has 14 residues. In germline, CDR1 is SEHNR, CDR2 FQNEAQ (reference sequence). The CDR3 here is CASSLAGQTKEQFF. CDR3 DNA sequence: TGTGCCAGCAGCTTAGCGGGACAGACGAAGGAGCAGTTCTTC. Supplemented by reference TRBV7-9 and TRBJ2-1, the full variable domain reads DTGVSQNPRHKITKRGQNVTFRCDPISEHNRLYWYRQTLGQGPEFLTYFQNEAQLEKSRLLSDRFSAERPKGSFSTLEIQRTEQGDSAMYLCASSLAGQTKEQFFGPGTRLTVL.

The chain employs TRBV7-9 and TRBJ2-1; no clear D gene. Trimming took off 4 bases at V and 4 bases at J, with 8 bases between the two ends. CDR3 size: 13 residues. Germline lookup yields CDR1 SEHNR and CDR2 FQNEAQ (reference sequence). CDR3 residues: CASSSRSYNEQFF. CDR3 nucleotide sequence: TGTGCCAGCAGCTCTAGATCTTACAATGAGCAGTTCTTC.

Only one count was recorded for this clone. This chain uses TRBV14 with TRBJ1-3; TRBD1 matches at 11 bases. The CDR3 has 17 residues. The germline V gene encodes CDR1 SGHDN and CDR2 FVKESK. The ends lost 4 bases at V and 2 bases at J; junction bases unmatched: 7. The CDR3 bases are TGTGCCAGCAGCCGAGGGCTGGGACAGGGGGCTGGAAACACCATATATTTT. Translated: CASSRGLGQGAGNTIYF.

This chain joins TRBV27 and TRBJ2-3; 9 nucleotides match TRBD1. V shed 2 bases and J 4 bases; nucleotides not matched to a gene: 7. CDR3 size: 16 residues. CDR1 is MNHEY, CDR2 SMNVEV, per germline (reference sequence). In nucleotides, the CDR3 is TGTGCCAGCAGTTTAGGGGGGACAGGGTCGGCAGATACGCAGTATTTT. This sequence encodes CASSLGGTGSADTQYF.

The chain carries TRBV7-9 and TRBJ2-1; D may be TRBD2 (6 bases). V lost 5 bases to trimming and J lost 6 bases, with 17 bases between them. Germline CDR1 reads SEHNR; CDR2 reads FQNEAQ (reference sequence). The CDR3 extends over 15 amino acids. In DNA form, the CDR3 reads TGTGCCAGCAGCATTGGGGGGTCCCGCGTCAATGAGCAGTTCTTC. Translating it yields CASSIGGSRVNEQFF.

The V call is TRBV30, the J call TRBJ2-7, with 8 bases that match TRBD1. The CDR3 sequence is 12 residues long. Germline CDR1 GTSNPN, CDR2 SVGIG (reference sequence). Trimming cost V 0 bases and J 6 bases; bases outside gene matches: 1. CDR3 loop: CAWSVTGGEQYF. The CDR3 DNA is TGTGCCTGGAGTGTAACAGGGGGCGAGCAGTACTTC.

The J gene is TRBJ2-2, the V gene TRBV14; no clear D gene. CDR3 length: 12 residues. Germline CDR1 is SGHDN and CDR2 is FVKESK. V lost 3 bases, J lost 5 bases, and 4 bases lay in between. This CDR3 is CASSHYTGELFF. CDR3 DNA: TGTGCCAGCAGCCATTATACCGGGGAGCTGTTTTTT.

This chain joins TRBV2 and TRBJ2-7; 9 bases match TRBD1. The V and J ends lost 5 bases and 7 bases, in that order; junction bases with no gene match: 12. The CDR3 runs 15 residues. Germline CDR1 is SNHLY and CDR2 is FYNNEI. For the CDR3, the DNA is TGTGCCAGCAGTTCACCGGGACAGGGTATAGGGGAGCAGTACTTC. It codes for CASSSPGQGIGEQYF.

DNA of the CDR3: TGCGCCAGCAGCTTCACACACCAGAGGGATGAGCAGTTCTTC. It encodes CASSFTHQRDEQFF. The chain carries TRBV5-1 and TRBJ2-1; weak D call: TRBD2 (5 bases). The germline CDR1 and CDR2 sequences are SGHRS and YFSETQ. The V end lost 2 bases, the J end lost 8 bases, and 14 bases lay between the germline ends. The CDR3 totals 14 residues.

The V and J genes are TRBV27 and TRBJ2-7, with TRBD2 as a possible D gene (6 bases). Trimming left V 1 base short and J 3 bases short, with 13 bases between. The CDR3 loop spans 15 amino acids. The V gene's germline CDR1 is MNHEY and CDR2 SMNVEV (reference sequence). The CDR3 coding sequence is TGTGCCAGCAGTTTATTTTTGAGGAGGGTCTACGAGCAGTACTTC. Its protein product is CASSLFLRRVYEQYF.

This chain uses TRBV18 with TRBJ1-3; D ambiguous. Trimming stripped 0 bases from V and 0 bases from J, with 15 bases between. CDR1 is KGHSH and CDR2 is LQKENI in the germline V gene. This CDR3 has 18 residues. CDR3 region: CASSPPEMLKSSGNTIYF. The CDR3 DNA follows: TGTGCCAGCTCACCACCGGAGATGCTTAAGAGCTCTGGAAACACCATATATTTT.

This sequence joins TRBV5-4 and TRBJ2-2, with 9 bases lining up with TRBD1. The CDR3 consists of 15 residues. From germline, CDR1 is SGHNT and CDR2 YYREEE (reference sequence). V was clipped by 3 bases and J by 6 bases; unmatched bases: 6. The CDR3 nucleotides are TGTGCCAGCAGCTCCGGGACAGGGTGGCCCGGGGAGCTGTTTTTT. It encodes CASSSGTGWPGELFF.

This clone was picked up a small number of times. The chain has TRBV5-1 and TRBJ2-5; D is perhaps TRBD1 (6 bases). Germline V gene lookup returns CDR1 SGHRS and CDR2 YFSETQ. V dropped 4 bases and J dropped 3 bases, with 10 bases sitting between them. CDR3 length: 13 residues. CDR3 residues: CASSRTVKETQYF. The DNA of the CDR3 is TGCGCCAGCAGCAGGACAGTTAAAGAGACCCAGTACTTC. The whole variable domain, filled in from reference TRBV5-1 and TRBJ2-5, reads KAGVTQTPRYLIKTRGQQVTLSCSPISGHRSVSWYQQTPGQGLQFLFEYFSETQRNKGNFPGRFSGRQFSNSRSEMNVSTLELGDSALYLCASSRTVKETQYFGPGTRLLVL.

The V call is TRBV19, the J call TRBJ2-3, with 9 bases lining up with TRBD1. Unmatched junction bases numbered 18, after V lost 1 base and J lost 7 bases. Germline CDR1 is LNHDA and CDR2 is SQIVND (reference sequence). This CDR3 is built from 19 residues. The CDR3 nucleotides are TGTGCCAGTAGTATAGTTGGTGCCGGGACAGGGACTCAGAGGAATACGCAGTATTTT. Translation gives CASSIVGAGTGTQRNTQYF.

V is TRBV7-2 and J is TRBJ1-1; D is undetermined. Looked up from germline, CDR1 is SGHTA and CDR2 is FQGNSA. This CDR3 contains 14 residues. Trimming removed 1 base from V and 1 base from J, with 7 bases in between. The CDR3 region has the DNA TGTGCCAGCAGCTTAGTTGCGGAGAACACTGAAGCTTTCTTT. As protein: CASSLVAENTEAFF.

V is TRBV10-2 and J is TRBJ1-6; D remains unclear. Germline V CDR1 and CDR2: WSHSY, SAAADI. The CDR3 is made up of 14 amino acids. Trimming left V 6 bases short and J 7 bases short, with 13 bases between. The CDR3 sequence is CASRTSGGNSPLHF. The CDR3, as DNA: TGCGCCAGCAGAACCTCCGGAGGGAATTCACCCCTCCACTTT.

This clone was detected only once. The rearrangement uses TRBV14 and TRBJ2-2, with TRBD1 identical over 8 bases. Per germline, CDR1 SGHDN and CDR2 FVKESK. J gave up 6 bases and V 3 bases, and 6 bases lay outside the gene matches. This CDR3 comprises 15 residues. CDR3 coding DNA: TGTGCCAGCAGCCACCGGACAGGGCGGGCCGGGGAGCTGTTTTTT. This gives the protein CASSHRTGRAGELFF.

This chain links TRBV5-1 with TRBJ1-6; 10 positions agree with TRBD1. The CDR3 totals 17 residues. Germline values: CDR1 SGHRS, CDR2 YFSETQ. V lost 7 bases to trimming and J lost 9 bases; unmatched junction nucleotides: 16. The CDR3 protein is CASRPLRGQGDGSPLHF. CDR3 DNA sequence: TGCGCCAGCCGCCCGTTACGAGGACAGGGGGATGGTTCACCCCTCCACTTT.

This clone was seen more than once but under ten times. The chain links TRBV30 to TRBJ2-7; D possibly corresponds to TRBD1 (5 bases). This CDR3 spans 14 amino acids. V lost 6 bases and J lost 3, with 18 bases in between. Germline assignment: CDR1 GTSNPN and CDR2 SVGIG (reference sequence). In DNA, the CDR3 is TGTGCCTGTCACCCGTTCAGGGTGGACTACGAGCAGTACTTC. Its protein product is CACHPFRVDYEQYF.

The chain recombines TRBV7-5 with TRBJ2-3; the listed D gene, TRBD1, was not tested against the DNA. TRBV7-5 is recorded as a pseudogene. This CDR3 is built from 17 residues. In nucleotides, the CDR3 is TGTGTCAGAAGCCCAAATGGGGGACAGGGTGGCACAGATACGCAGTATTTT. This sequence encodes CVRSPNGGQGGTDTQYF.

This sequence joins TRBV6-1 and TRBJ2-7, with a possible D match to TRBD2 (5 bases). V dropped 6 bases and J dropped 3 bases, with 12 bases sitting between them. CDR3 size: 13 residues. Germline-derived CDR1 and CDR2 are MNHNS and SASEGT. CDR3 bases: TGTGCCAGCAGCGCCGGGATGGGCTACGAGCAGTACTTC. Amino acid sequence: CASSAGMGYEQYF.

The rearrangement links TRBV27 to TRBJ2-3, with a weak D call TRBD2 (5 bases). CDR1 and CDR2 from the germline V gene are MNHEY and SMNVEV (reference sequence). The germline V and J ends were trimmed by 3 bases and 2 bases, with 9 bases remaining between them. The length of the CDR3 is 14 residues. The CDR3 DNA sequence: TGTGCCAGCAGTTTGGGAGTACCCACAGATACGCAGTATTTT. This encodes CASSLGVPTDTQYF.

CDR3 sequence: CASSQAPGGRNYGYTF. The CDR3 nucleotides read TGCGCCAGCAGCCAAGCTCCCGGGGGACGAAACTATGGCTACACCTTC. The chain employs TRBV4-3 and TRBJ1-2, with a tentative D call TRBD1 (5 bases). This CDR3 has 16 amino acids. Trimming took 1 base from V and 2 from J, leaving 14 bases between them. The germline V gene has CDR1 LGHNA and CDR2 YSLEER.